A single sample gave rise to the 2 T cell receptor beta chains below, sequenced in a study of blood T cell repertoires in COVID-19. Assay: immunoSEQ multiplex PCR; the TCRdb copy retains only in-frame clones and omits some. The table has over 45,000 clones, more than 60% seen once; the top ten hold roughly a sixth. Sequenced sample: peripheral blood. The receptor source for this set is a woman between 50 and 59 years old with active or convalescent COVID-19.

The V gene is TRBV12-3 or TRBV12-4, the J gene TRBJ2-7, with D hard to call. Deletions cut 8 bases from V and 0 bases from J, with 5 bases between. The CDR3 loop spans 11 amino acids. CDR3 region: CASRGSYEQYF. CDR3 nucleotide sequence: TGTGCCAGCCGAGGCTCCTACGAGCAGTACTTC.

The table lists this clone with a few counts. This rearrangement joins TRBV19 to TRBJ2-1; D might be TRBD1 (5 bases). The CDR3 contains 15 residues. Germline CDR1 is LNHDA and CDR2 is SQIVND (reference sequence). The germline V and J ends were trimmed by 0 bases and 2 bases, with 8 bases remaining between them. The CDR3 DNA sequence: TGTGCCAGTAGTATAGATCAGGGTACCTACAATGAGCAGTTCTTC. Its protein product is CASSIDQGTYNEQFF.